A selection of T cell receptor beta chains follows, all from one sample in a study of neurological immune-mediated disorders. A single record per CDR3 protein comes from TCRdb applying MiXCR to the 5' RACE reads. The sample carries tens of thousands of distinct CDR3 sequences, 4% recorded once. The sequenced sample consisted of CD4+ T cells from blood. The receptors derive from a middle-aged woman with multiple sclerosis. CDR3s include the opening cysteine and the closing phenylalanine or tryptophan. The order of the fields is CDR3 length, V gene, D gene, J gene, clone size, CDR3 protein, CDR3 DNA. A D gene is named only where the DNA matches it firmly. The size entry gives once, few or many counts, or a class when the clone is expanded.

len: 15; v_gene: TRBV5-1; d_gene: NA; j_gene: TRBJ2-7; abundance: many; CDR3aa: CASSLAAGGPREQYF; CDR3nt: TGCGCCAGCAGCTTGGCGGCAGGGGGGCCTCGGGAGCAGTACTTC
len: 13; v_gene: TRBV5-1; d_gene: TRBD1; j_gene: TRBJ2-1; abundance: many; CDR3aa: CASKSRTGNEQFF; CDR3nt: TGCGCCAGCAAGAGTAGGACAGGGAATGAGCAGTTCTTC
len: 13; v_gene: TRBV5-5; d_gene: NA; j_gene: TRBJ1-2; abundance: many; CDR3aa: CASSLTENYGYTF; CDR3nt: TGTGCCAGCAGCTTGACAGAGAACTATGGCTACACCTTC
len: 12; v_gene: TRBV29-1; d_gene: TRBD2; j_gene: TRBJ2-5; abundance: many; CDR3aa: CSVEGEGETQYF; CDR3nt: TGCAGCGTGGAAGGGGAGGGAGAGACCCAGTACTTC
len: 14; v_gene: TRBV18; d_gene: TRBD1; j_gene: TRBJ1-6; abundance: many; CDR3aa: CASSSGTGVSPLHF; CDR3nt: TGTGCCAGCTCGTCCGGGACAGGGGTCTCACCCCTCCACTTT
len: 14; v_gene: TRBV7-2; d_gene: NA; j_gene: TRBJ2-7; abundance: many; CDR3aa: CASSLEMRGYEQYF; CDR3nt: TGTGCCAGCAGCTTAGAGATGAGGGGTTACGAGCAGTACTTC
len: 15; v_gene: TRBV5-6; d_gene: NA; j_gene: TRBJ2-2; abundance: many; CDR3aa: CASSPRGLNTGELFF; CDR3nt: TGTGCCAGCAGCCCCCGGGGCCTCAACACCGGGGAGCTGTTTTTT
len: 14; v_gene: TRBV6-5; d_gene: NA; j_gene: TRBJ1-1; abundance: many; CDR3aa: CASSPKEAGRTAFF; CDR3nt: TGTGCCAGCAGTCCTAAGGAAGCAGGGAGGACGGCTTTCTTT
len: 12; v_gene: TRBV10-3; d_gene: NA; j_gene: TRBJ1-6; abundance: many; CDR3aa: CAISGLNSPLHF; CDR3nt: TGTGCCATCAGTGGTTTGAATTCACCCCTCCACTTT
len: 15; v_gene: TRBV9; d_gene: NA; j_gene: TRBJ1-1; abundance: many; CDR3aa: CASSVEGGMNTEAFF; CDR3nt: TGTGCCAGCAGCGTAGAGGGGGGGATGAACACTGAAGCTTTCTTT
len: 13; v_gene: TRBV15; d_gene: NA; j_gene: TRBJ1-3; abundance: many; CDR3aa: CATSDAPGNTIYF; CDR3nt: TGTGCCACCAGTGATGCCCCTGGAAACACCATATATTTT
len: 16; v_gene: TRBV5-1; d_gene: NA; j_gene: TRBJ2-3; abundance: many; CDR3aa: CASSPGAQGSTDTQYF; CDR3nt: TGCGCCAGCAGCCCCGGGGCGCAGGGGAGCACAGATACGCAGTATTTT
len: 12; v_gene: TRBV9; d_gene: NA; j_gene: TRBJ1-1; abundance: many; CDR3aa: CASSRGIGEAFF; CDR3nt: TGTGCCAGCAGCCGTGGGATTGGGGAAGCTTTCTTT
len: 17; v_gene: TRBV9; d_gene: TRBD2; j_gene: TRBJ2-2; abundance: many; CDR3aa: CASSVVGGAFFTGELFF; CDR3nt: TGTGCCAGCAGCGTAGTCGGGGGGGCCTTCTTCACCGGGGAGCTGTTTTTT
len: 12; v_gene: TRBV11-2; d_gene: TRBD1; j_gene: TRBJ1-2; abundance: many; CDR3aa: CASSWTGDGYTF; CDR3nt: TGTGCCAGCAGCTGGACAGGGGATGGCTACACCTTC
len: 15; v_gene: TRBV7-6; d_gene: TRBD2; j_gene: TRBJ2-7; abundance: many; CDR3aa: CASSARTSGGKEQYF; CDR3nt: TGTGCCAGCAGCGCCCGGACTAGCGGGGGGAAAGAGCAGTACTTC
len: 14; v_gene: TRBV5-5; d_gene: NA; j_gene: TRBJ2-7; abundance: many; CDR3aa: CASSLVPDSYEQYF; CDR3nt: TGTGCCAGCAGCTTGGTTCCAGACTCCTACGAGCAGTACTTC
len: 14; v_gene: TRBV6-2/TRBV6-3; d_gene: TRBD2; j_gene: TRBJ2-3; abundance: many; CDR3aa: CASTRGGPTDTQYF; CDR3nt: TGTGCCAGCACCCGGGGGGGGCCCACAGATACGCAGTATTTT
len: 14; v_gene: TRBV6-2/TRBV6-3; d_gene: NA; j_gene: TRBJ2-7; abundance: few; CDR3aa: CASSYGTFSYEQYF; CDR3nt: TGTGCCAGCAGTTACGGGACTTTCTCCTACGAGCAGTACTTC
len: 14; v_gene: TRBV7-8; d_gene: TRBD1; j_gene: TRBJ2-7; abundance: many; CDR3aa: CASSSGGQTYEQYF; CDR3nt: TGTGCCAGCAGCTCAGGGGGACAGACCTACGAGCAGTACTTC
len: 14; v_gene: TRBV5-1; d_gene: NA; j_gene: TRBJ2-5; abundance: many; CDR3aa: CASRRGGLRETQYF; CDR3nt: TGCGCCAGCAGACGCGGGGGCCTCAGGGAGACCCAGTACTTC
len: 15; v_gene: TRBV20-1; d_gene: TRBD1; j_gene: TRBJ1-5; abundance: many; CDR3aa: CSANQGQGLNQPQHF; CDR3nt: TGCAGTGCTAACCAAGGACAGGGGCTTAATCAGCCCCAGCATTTT
len: 15; v_gene: TRBV2; d_gene: TRBD2; j_gene: TRBJ2-1; abundance: many; CDR3aa: CASSDGLAYYNEQFF; CDR3nt: TGTGCCAGCAGTGATGGACTAGCGTATTACAATGAGCAGTTCTTC
len: 11; v_gene: TRBV5-1; d_gene: NA; j_gene: TRBJ2-7; abundance: many; CDR3aa: CASSADVRQYF; CDR3nt: TGCGCCAGCAGCGCGGACGTGAGGCAGTACTTC
len: 15; v_gene: TRBV14; d_gene: NA; j_gene: TRBJ2-1; abundance: many; CDR3aa: CASSHPGWWYNEQFF; CDR3nt: TGTGCCAGCAGCCACCCAGGGTGGTGGTACAATGAGCAGTTCTTC
len: 14; v_gene: TRBV20-1; d_gene: NA; j_gene: TRBJ1-6; abundance: many; CDR3aa: CSAKEGVENSPLHF; CDR3nt: TGCAGTGCTAAAGAGGGGGTAGAAAATTCACCCCTCCACTTT
len: 14; v_gene: TRBV6-1; d_gene: NA; j_gene: TRBJ1-5; abundance: many; CDR3aa: CASSRHDFNQPQHF; CDR3nt: TGTGCCAGCAGTAGACACGACTTCAATCAGCCCCAGCATTTT
len: 16; v_gene: TRBV6-5; d_gene: NA; j_gene: TRBJ2-2; abundance: many; CDR3aa: CASSYSGRPRYGELFF; CDR3nt: TGTGCCAGCAGTTACTCCGGGAGACCCCGGTACGGGGAGCTGTTTTTT
len: 14; v_gene: TRBV18; d_gene: TRBD1; j_gene: TRBJ1-6; abundance: many; CDR3aa: CASSPTGGNSPLHF; CDR3nt: TGTGCCAGCTCACCGACAGGGGGAAATTCACCCCTCCACTTT
len: 15; v_gene: TRBV5-1; d_gene: NA; j_gene: TRBJ1-1; abundance: many; CDR3aa: CASSGTSTATTEAFF; CDR3nt: TGCGCCAGCAGCGGGACGTCGACGGCTACCACTGAAGCTTTCTTT
len: 13; v_gene: TRBV5-1; d_gene: NA; j_gene: TRBJ2-7; abundance: many; CDR3aa: CASSWQVTYEQYF; CDR3nt: TGCGCCAGCAGCTGGCAGGTTACCTACGAGCAGTACTTC